The clone carrying this T cell receptor (beta chain) showed up many times. The antigen is not known. The TCR alpha and TCR beta cDNA libraries, bearing sample barcodes and UMIs, were generated by 5'RACE using constant-segment primers. TCRdb re-derived calls from the 5' RACE reads in MiXCR, one entry per CDR3 protein. This table holds hundreds of thousands of distinct CDR3 sequences, about 22% found once. The record originates from a study of T-cell memory formation after mild COVID-19. Broader study findings: Day 15 to 85 contractors were CD4/CD8 balanced; later expanders leaned CD4+.

This TCR was recovered from an adult woman who had mild COVID-19 (a few samples of this study predate the infection). Cell type and time point are not known. Sequenced input: PBMCs or a T cell subset sorted from them (not recorded which).

The CDR3 protein is CASSGGGPYEQYF. The CDR3 nucleotides are TGTGCCAGCAGTGGAGGGGGACCCTACGAGCAGTACTTC. J is TRBJ2-7 and V is TRBV2; a weak D match, TRBD1 (6 bases). Germline CDR1 and CDR2: SNHLY and FYNNEI. The CDR3 runs to 13 residues. The V and J ends lost 4 bases and 2 bases respectively, with 9 bases between them. Full variable domain (outside the CDR3, taken from reference TRBV2 and TRBJ2-7): EPEVTQTPSHQVTQMGQEVILRCVPISNHLYFYWYRQILGQKVEFLVSFYNNEISEKSEIFDDQFSVERPDGSNFTLKIRSTKLEDSAMYFCASSGGGPYEQYFGPGTRLTVT.